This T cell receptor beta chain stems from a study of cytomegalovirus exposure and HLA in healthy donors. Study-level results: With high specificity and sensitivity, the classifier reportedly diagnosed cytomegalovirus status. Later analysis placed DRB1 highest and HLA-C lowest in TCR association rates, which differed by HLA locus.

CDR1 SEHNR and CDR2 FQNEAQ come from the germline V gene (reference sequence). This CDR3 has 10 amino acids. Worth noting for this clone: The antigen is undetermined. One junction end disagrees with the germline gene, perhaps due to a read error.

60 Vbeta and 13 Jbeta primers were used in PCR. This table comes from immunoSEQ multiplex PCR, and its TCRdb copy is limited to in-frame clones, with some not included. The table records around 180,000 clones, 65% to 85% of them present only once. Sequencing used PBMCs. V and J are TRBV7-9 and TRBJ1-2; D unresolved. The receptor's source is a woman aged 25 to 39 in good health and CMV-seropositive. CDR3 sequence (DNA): TGTGCCAGCAGCTTATTAAGCGTGAGCTTC. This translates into CASSLLSVSF.